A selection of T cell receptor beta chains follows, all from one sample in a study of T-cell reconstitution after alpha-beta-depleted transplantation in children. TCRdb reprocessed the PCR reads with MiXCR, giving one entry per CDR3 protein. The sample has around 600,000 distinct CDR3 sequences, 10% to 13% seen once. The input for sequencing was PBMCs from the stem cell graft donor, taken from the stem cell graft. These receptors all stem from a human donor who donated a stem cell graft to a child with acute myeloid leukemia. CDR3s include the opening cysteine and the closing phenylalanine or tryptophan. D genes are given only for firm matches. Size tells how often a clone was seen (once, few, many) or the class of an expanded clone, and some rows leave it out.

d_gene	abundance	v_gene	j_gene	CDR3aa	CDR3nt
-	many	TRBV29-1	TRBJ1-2	CSVVTAGQGLYGYTF	TGCAGCGTTGTGACAGCGGGGCAGGGCCTCTATGGCTACACCTTC
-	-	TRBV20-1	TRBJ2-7	CSARQSGRGYEQYF	TGCAGTGCTAGACAGAGCGGTCGGGGATACGAGCAGTACTTC
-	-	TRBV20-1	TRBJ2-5	CSASVFLLFGEETQYF	TGCAGTGCTAGTGTCTTTTTGTTATTCGGGGAAGAGACCCAGTACTTC
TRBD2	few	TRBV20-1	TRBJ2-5	CSARDGSSGSGETQYF	TGCAGTGCTAGAGATGGGTCTAGCGGGAGCGGAGAGACCCAGTACTTC
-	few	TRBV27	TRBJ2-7	CASREGPGTRGSEQYF	TGTGCCAGCAGAGAGGGGCCCGGGACAAGGGGAAGCGAGCAGTACTTC
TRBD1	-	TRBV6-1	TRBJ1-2	CASSEPGQVEINPRGYTF	TGTGCCAGCAGTGAACCGGGACAGGTAGAAATCAACCCGAGGGGCTACACCTTC
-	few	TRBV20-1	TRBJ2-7	CSAADREQYF	TGCAGTGCGGCTGACAGGGAGCAGTACTTC
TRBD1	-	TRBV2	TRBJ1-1	CASSRDRVTEAFF	TGTGCCAGCAGTAGGGACAGGGTCACTGAAGCTTTCTTT
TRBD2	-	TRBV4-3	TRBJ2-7	CASSQDSTSALSYEQYF	TGCGCCAGCAGCCAAGATTCGACTAGCGCCCTCTCCTACGAGCAGTACTTC
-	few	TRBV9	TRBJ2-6	CASSSEEVWANVLTF	TGTGCCAGCAGCTCGGAGGAGGTCTGGGCCAACGTCCTGACTTTC
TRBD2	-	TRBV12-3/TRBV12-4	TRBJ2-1	CASSSGLATNEQFF	TGTGCCAGCAGTTCGGGACTAGCGACCAATGAGCAGTTCTTC
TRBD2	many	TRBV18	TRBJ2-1	CASSLLPTSGSYNEQFF	TGTGCCAGCTCACTCCTACCGACTAGCGGCTCCTACAATGAGCAGTTCTTC
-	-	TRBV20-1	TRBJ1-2	CSADIGHVSYGYTF	TGCAGTGCGGACATAGGACACGTTTCGTATGGCTACACCTTC
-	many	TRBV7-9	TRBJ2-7	CASSLYAGGYEQYF	TGTGCCAGCAGCTTATACGCAGGGGGGTACGAGCAGTACTTC
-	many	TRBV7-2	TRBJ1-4	CASSLDGATNEKLFF	TGTGCCAGCAGCTTAGATGGGGCGACTAATGAAAAACTGTTTTTT
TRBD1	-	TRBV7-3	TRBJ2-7	CASSLYRDRNYEQYF	TGTGCCAGCAGCTTATACCGGGACAGAAACTACGAGCAGTACTTC
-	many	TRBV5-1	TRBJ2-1	CASSLLQVNEQFF	TGCGCCAGCAGCTTACTTCAGGTTAATGAGCAGTTCTTC
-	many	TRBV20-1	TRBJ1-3	CSARAAGIPSGNTIYF	TGCAGTGCTAGGGCTGCCGGGATCCCCTCTGGAAACACCATATATTTT
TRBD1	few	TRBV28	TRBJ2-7	CASRTGVREQYF	TGTGCCAGCAGGACAGGGGTTCGGGAGCAGTACTTC
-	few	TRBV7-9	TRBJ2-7	CASSLGGGGISYEQYF	TGTGCCAGCAGCTTAGGGGGAGGGGGTATCTCCTACGAGCAGTACTTC
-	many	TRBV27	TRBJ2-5	CARGGLPAETQYF	TGTGCCAGAGGGGGTCTCCCCGCGGAGACCCAGTACTTC
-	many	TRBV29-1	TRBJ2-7	CSVEYGAQSSYEQYF	TGCAGCGTTGAATATGGGGCCCAGAGCTCCTACGAGCAGTACTTC
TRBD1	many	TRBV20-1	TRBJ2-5	CSAVRQGSETQYF	TGCAGTGCTGTGCGACAGGGATCAGAGACCCAGTACTTC
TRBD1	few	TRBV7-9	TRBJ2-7	CASSSRTGGFYEQYF	TGTGCCAGCAGCTCCCGGACAGGGGGCTTCTACGAGCAGTACTTC
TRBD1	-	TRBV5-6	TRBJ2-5	CASTRTGPQETQYF	TGTGCCAGCACCAGGACAGGGCCCCAAGAGACCCAGTACTTC
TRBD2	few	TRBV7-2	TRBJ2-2	CASSSRPSGRAGELFF	TGTGCCAGCAGCTCTCGACCTAGCGGGAGGGCCGGGGAGCTGTTTTTT
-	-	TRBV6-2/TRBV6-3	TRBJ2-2	CAGRARTTGELFF	TGTGCCGGACGGGCACGTACCACCGGGGAGCTGTTTTTT
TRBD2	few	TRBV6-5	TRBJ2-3	CASSYSFASGSVGADTQYF	TGTGCCAGCAGTTACTCGTTCGCTAGCGGGAGCGTGGGTGCAGATACGCAGTATTTT
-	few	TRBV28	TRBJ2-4	CASSPREAREQNIQYF	TGTGCCAGCAGTCCCCGAGAGGCGCGGGAACAAAACATTCAGTACTTC
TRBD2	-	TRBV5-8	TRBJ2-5	CASSVTSGSFYF	TGTGCCAGCAGCGTGACTAGCGGGAGTTTTTACTTC
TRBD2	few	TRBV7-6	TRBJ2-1	CASSLAGTSGRARDNEQFF	TGTGCCAGCAGCTTAGCGGGGACTAGCGGGAGGGCCAGGGACAATGAGCAGTTCTTC
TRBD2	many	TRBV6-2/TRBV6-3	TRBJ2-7	CASTGLAGHYEQYF	TGTGCCAGCACCGGACTAGCGGGACACTACGAGCAGTACTTC
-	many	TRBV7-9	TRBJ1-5	CASSSATVSNQPQHF	TGTGCCAGCAGCTCCGCTACAGTAAGCAATCAGCCCCAGCATTTT
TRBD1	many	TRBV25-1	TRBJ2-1	CASSPRGSSYNEQFF	TGTGCCAGCAGCCCCAGGGGGAGTTCCTACAATGAGCAGTTCTTC
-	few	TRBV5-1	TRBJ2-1	CASSLKASAPNEQFF	TGCGCCAGCAGCTTGAAGGCTAGCGCCCCCAATGAGCAGTTCTTC
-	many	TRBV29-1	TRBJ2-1	CSVVPKSNEQFF	TGCAGCGTTGTGCCAAAATCCAATGAGCAGTTCTTC
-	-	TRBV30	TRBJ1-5	CAWSPPGNQPQHF	TGTGCCTGGAGTCCCCCGGGCAATCAGCCCCAGCATTTT
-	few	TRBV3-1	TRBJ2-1	CASSPRWGLNEQFF	TGTGCCAGCAGCCCACGATGGGGGCTCAATGAGCAGTTCTTC
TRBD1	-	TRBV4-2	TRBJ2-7	CASSQVTWGQGAYEQYF	TGTGCCAGCAGCCAAGTAACCTGGGGACAGGGGGCTTACGAGCAGTACTTC
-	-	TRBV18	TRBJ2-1	CASSPGLGTYNEQFF	TGTGCCAGCTCACCAGGCTTGGGGACGTACAATGAGCAGTTCTTC
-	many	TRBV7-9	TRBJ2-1	CASSFSSFRATHNEQFF	TGTGCCAGCAGCTTTTCCTCCTTTCGTGCGACTCACAATGAGCAGTTCTTC
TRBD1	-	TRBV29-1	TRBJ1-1	CSVRQGSMNTEAFF	TGCAGCGTAAGACAGGGGTCGATGAACACTGAAGCTTTCTTT
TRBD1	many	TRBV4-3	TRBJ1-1	CASSSTGWGTEAFF	TGCGCCAGCAGCTCGACAGGGTGGGGCACTGAAGCTTTCTTT
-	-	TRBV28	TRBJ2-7	CASQPSGSSYEQYF	TGTGCCAGCCAACCGTCGGGCAGCTCCTACGAGCAGTACTTC
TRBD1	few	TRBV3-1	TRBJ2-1	CASSNLRTGGFNNEQFF	TGTGCCAGCAGCAACCTTAGGACAGGGGGATTCAACAATGAGCAGTTCTTC
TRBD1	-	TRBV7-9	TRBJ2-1	CASSLRTGVDYNEQFF	TGTGCCAGCAGCTTACGGACAGGGGTCGATTACAATGAGCAGTTCTTC
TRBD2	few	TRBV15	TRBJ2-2	CATSARAGGPATGELFF	TGTGCCACCAGCGCCAGAGCGGGAGGCCCTGCCACCGGGGAGCTGTTTTTT
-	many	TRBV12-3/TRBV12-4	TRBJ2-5	CASSFRLGTQETQYF	TGTGCCAGCAGTTTTCGGCTTGGCACACAAGAGACCCAGTACTTC
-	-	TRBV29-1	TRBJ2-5	CSVVGGGRETQYF	TGCAGCGTTGTAGGGGGCGGGAGAGAGACCCAGTACTTC
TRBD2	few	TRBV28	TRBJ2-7	CASSFLTPGEGYEQYF	TGTGCCAGCAGTTTCCTTACCCCTGGGGAGGGCTACGAGCAGTACTTC
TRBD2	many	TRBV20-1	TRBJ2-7	CSARIGTSGRNEQYF	TGCAGTGCTCGGATAGGGACTAGCGGGAGAAACGAGCAGTACTTC
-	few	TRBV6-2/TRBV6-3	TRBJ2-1	CASSYRPYNEQFF	TGTGCCAGCAGTTATCGACCTTACAATGAGCAGTTCTTC
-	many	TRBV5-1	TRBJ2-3	CASSLTAARTDTQYF	TGCGCCAGCAGCTTGACGGCCGCTCGCACAGATACGCAGTATTTT
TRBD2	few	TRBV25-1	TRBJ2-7	CASSGTSGLLSSYEQYF	TGTGCCAGCTCAGGGACTAGCGGGCTCCTAAGCTCCTACGAGCAGTACTTC
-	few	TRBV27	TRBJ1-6	CASSLGREVSYNSPLHF	TGTGCCAGCAGTTTAGGACGAGAGGTTTCCTATAATTCACCCCTCCACTTT
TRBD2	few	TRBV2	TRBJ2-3	CASTPGGASGFLDTQYF	TGTGCCAGCACCCCCGGTGGGGCTAGCGGGTTCCTGGATACGCAGTATTTT
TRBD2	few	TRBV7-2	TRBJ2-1	CASSLGRLAGVEQFF	TGTGCCAGCAGCTTAGGGAGGCTAGCGGGAGTTGAGCAGTTCTTC
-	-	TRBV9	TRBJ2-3	CASSVDTPSTDTQYF	TGTGCCAGCAGCGTGGACACGCCTAGCACAGATACGCAGTATTTT
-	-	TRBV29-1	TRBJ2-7	CSVERDSYEQYF	TGCAGCGTTGAGCGGGACTCCTACGAGCAGTACTTC
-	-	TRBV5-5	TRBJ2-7	CASSLGAGEKQYF	TGTGCCAGCAGCTTGGGGGCAGGGGAGAAGCAGTACTTC